The present T cell receptor beta chain was sequenced within a study of T cells in Graves' hyperthyroidism and ophthalmopathy. Whole-study context: Blood was drawn when the patient was first diagnosed and still untreated.

The CDR3 covers 15 residues. Trimming cost V 5 bases and J 8 bases; bases outside gene matches: 12. CDR1 is SGHTA and CDR2 is FQGNSA in the germline V gene. This clonotype was observed at least ten times. The antigen is not known. The investigators amplified TCR beta CDR3 regions from RNA transcripts. In the first-round RT-PCR of the TCR CDR3, the HTBI primer set was used. TCRdb re-called the multiplex PCR reads with MiXCR, one entry per CDR3 protein. Here the sample spans more than 550,000 distinct CDR3 sequences, 18% being singletons. Clinical symptoms, serum thyroxine, TRAb, thyroid ultrasound and orbital computed tomography informed diagnoses. Progressors' blood was drawn at hyperthyroidism diagnosis, before ophthalmopathy symptoms. Study-wide findings and caveats: Ophthalmopathy was model-predicted a median about 7.1 months pre-onset.

Input material: blood. The source is a woman in her 50s with Graves' hyperthyroidism that later progressed to Graves' ophthalmopathy. This sequence joins TRBV7-2 and TRBJ2-1; 7 bases agree with TRBD2. The CDR3 nucleotides are TGTGCCAGCAGCAGAACCGGGACTATATCCCATGAGCAGTTCTTC. It yields the protein CASSRTGTISHEQFF.